The text below deals with one T cell receptor (beta chain). Its antigen is still unknown. In the sort, naive CD8 T cells were defined as CD8+CD4-CCR7+CD45RA+. In preparing bulk TCR libraries, previously described methods and listed TCR primers were used. In TCRdb, the PCR reads were re-called with MiXCR into one record per CDR3 protein. The data contain just over 95,000 distinct CDR3 sequences, around 24% of them seen just once; the ten biggest clones take up 0.85% to 1%. This specimen belongs to a study of molecular identifiers for immune sequencing clone quantification. General study results and limits: Underestimation of highly expanded clone sizes could arise where identical TCR molecules share a barcode.

V lost 3 bases and J 6 bases, leaving 15 bases between the germline ends. Germline assignment: CDR1 LGHNA and CDR2 YSLEER. The CDR3 consists of 14 residues. The sample consisted of naive CD8+ T cells from blood, with Jurkat cell RNA spiked in. Described subset: FACS-sorted CD8+CD4-CCR7+CD45RA+ naive T cells. This clonotype was obtained from a human donor in good health. Some libraries in this study had Jurkat cell RNA spiked in. The gene calls are TRBV4-3 and TRBJ2-7; D possibly corresponds to TRBD1 (5 bases). The chain's CDR3 is CASSHQRLQGEQYF. In nucleotides, the CDR3 is TGCGCCAGCAGCCACCAAAGACTTCAGGGCGAGCAGTACTTC.